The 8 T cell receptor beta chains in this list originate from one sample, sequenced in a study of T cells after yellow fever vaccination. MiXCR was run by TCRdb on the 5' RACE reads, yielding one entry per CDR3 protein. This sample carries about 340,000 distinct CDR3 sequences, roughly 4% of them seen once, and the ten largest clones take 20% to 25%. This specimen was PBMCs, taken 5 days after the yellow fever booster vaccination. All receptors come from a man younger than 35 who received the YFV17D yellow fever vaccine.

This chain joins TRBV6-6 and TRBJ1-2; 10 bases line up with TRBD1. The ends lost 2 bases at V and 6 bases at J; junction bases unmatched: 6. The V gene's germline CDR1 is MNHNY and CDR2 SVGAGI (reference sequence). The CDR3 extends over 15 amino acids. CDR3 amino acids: CASSYGAGTGDGYTF. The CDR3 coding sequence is TGTGCCAGCAGTTACGGAGCCGGGACAGGGGATGGCTACACCTTC.

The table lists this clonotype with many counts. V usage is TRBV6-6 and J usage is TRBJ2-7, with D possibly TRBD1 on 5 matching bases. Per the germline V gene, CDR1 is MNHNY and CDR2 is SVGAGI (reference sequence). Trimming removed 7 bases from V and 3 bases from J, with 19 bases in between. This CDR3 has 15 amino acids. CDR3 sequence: CASKAAGQTLYEQYV. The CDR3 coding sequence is TGTGCCAGCAAAGCCGCAGGACAAACGCTCTACGAGCAGTACGTC.

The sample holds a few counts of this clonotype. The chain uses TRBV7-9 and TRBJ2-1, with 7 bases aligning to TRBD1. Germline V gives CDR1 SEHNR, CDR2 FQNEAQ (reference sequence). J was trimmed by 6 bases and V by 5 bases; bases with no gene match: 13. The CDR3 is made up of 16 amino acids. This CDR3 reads CASSTGAGSVVNEQFF. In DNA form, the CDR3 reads TGTGCCAGCAGCACAGGGGCCGGGTCGGTCGTCAATGAGCAGTTCTTC.

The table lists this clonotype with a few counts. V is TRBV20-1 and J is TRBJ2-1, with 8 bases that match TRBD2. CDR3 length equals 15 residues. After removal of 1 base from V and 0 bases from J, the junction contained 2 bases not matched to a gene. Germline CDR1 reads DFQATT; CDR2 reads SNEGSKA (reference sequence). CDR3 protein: CSARGSGGSYNEQFF. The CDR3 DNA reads TGCAGTGCTAGAGGAAGCGGGGGCTCCTACAATGAGCAGTTCTTC.

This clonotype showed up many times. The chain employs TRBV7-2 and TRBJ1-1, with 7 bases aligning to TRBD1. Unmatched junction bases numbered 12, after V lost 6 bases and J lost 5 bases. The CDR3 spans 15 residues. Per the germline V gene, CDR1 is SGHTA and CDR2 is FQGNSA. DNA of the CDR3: TGTGCCAGCAGACGGAACAGGGGATTCTGGACTGAAGCTTTCTTT. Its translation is CASRRNRGFWTEAFF.

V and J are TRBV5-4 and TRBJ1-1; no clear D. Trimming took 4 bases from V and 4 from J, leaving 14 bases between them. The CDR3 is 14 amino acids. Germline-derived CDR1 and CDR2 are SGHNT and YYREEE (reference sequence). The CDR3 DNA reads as TGTGCCAGCAGCGCGGCGGCGGTGATCACTGAAGCTTTCTTT. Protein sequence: CASSAAAVITEAFF.

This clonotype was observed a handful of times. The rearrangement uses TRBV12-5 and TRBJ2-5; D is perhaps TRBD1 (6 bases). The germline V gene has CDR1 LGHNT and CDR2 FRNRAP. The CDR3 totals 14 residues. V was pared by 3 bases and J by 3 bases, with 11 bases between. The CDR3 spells CASGLVGAEETQYF. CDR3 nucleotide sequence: TGTGCTAGTGGTTTAGTGGGGGCCGAAGAGACCCAGTACTTC.

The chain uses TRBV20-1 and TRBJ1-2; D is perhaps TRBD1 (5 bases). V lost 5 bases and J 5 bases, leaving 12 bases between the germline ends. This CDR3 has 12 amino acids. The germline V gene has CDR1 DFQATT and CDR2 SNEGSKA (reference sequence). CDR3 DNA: TGCAGTGCTCCAGGGAGCGCGTATGGCTACACCTTC. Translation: CSAPGSAYGYTF.